The rows below give T cell receptor beta chains drawn from one sample of a study of blood T cell repertoires in COVID-19. TCRdb keeps only in-frame clones here, not all; method: immunoSEQ multiplex PCR. Among 250,000 to 350,000 clones listed, 88% were seen once. Specimen: PBMCs or T cells enriched from blood (not recorded which). The receptors were gathered from a woman aged 45-59 years who had recovered from COVID-19. Both conserved end residues are part of each CDR3. A D gene is named only where the DNA matches it firmly. For some rows the clone size is stated as once, few or many, or as a class when expanded; others skip it.

once	TRBD1	TRBJ1-1	TRBV25-1	TGTGCCAGCAGTGGGAGGGACAGGCGATTGAACACTGAAGCTTTCTTT	CASSGRDRRLNTEAFF
-	-	TRBJ1-2	TRBV5-5	TGTGCCAGCAGCCCAGCCCTCCGGAGGGATAATGGCTACACCTTC	CASSPALRRDNGYTF
-	-	TRBJ2-7	TRBV27	TGTGCCAGCATGGCGCCCTACCGCGGGTCCTACGAGCAGTACTTC	CASMAPYRGSYEQYF
once	TRBD2	TRBJ2-1	TRBV3-1/TRBV3-2	TGTGCCAGCAGCCAAGATCCGCCCGGGACTAGCGGACCAAGCTCCTACAATGAGCAGTTCTTC	CASSQDPPGTSGPSSYNEQFF
-	-	TRBJ2-7	TRBV15	TGTGCCACCAGCAGAGGGACAAGCTACGAGCAGTACTTC	CATSRGTSYEQYF
-	TRBD1	TRBJ1-3	TRBV7-9	TGTGCCAGCAGTCCACAGGGGTTGGGAAACACCATATATTTT	CASSPQGLGNTIYF
-	-	TRBJ2-7	TRBV28	TGTGCCAGCAGTTCCTCAACCGGGACATCATACTACGAGCAGTACTTC	CASSSSTGTSYYEQYF
-	-	TRBJ1-5	TRBV19	TGTGCCACACAACAGGAGCAGCGCCAGCATTTT	CATQQEQRQHF
-	TRBD2	TRBJ2-2	TRBV7-7	TGTGCTAGCAGCCCTCAAGCGGGAGGGAACACCGGGGAGCTGTTTTTT	CASSPQAGGNTGELFF
once	TRBD2	TRBJ2-7	TRBV2	TGTGCCAGCAGTTCACTAGCGATAACCTACGAGCAGTACTTC	CASSSLAITYEQYF
-	TRBD2	TRBJ2-3	TRBV4-1	TGCGCCAGCAGCCAGGGGGGGGGACTAGCGCCCACAGATACGCAGTATTTT	CASSQGGGLAPTDTQYF
-	-	TRBJ1-1	TRBV6-5	TGTGCCAGCAGTTACACTAATAACCCCCTGAACACTGAAGCTTTCTTT	CASSYTNNPLNTEAFF